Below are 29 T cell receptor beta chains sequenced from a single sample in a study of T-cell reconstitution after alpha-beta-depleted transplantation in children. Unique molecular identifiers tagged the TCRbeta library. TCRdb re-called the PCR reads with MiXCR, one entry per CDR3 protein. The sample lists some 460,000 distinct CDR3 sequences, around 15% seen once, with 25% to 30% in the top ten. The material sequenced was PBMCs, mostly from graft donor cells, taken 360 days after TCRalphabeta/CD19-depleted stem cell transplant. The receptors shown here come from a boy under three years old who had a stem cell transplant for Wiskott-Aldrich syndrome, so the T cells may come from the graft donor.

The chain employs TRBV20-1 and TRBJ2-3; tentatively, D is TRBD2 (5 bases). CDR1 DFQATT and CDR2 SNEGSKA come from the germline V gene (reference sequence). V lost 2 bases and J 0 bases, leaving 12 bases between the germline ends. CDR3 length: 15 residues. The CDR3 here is CSARHAGLSTDTQYF. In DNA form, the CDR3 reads TGCAGTGCTAGACACGCAGGACTTAGCACAGATACGCAGTATTTT.

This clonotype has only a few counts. This CDR3 reads CSAKGPKTFYGYTF. The CDR3 nucleotides are TGCAGTGCTAAGGGACCGAAGACATTCTATGGCTACACCTTC. This sequence joins TRBV20-1 and TRBJ1-2, with D tentatively TRBD1 (5 bases). There are 14 residues in the CDR3. Germline V gene data show CDR1 as DFQATT and CDR2 as SNEGSKA (reference sequence). V lost 4 bases to trimming and J lost 4 bases, with 16 bases between them.

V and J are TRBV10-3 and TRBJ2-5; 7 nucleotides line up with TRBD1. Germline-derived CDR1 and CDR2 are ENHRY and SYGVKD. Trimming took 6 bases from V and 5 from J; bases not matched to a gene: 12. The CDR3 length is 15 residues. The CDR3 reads CAISAFTDRWETQYF. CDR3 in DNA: TGTGCCATCAGCGCCTTTACGGACAGGTGGGAGACCCAGTACTTC.

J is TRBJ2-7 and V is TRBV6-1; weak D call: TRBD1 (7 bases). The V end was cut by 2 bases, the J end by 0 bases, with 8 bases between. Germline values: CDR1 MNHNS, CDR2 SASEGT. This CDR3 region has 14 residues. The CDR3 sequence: CASSEQGGSYEQYF. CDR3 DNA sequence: TGTGCCAGCAGTGAACAGGGGGGCTCCTACGAGCAGTACTTC.

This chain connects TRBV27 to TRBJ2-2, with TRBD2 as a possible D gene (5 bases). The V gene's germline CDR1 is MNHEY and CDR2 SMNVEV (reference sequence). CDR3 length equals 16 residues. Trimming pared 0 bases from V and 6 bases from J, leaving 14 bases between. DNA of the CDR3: TGTGCCAGCAGTTTATCGATGGCCATGAGGGCCGGGGAGCTGTTTTTT. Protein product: CASSLSMAMRAGELFF.

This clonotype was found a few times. The CDR3 loop is CATRRGSRDTGETQYF. DNA for the CDR3: TGTGCCACCAGGAGGGGCAGCCGGGACACCGGGGAGACCCAGTACTTC. The rearrangement joins TRBV24-1 to TRBJ2-5; maybe TRBD1 (6 bases). In germline, CDR1 is KGHDR, CDR2 SFDVKD. The CDR3 covers 16 residues. Trimming shortened V by 7 bases and J by 5 bases, and 22 bases separated the two germline ends.

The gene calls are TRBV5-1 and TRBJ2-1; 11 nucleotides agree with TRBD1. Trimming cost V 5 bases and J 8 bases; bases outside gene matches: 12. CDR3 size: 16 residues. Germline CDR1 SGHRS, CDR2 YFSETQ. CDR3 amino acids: CASSRLRGQGADEQFF. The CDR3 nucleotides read TGCGCCAGCAGTCGACTGCGAGGACAGGGGGCAGATGAGCAGTTCTTC. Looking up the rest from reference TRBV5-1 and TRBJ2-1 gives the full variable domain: KAGVTQTPRYLIKTRGQQVTLSCSPISGHRSVSWYQQTPGQGLQFLFEYFSETQRNKGNFPGRFSGRQFSNSRSEMNVSTLELGDSALYLCASSRLRGQGADEQFFGPGTRLTVL.

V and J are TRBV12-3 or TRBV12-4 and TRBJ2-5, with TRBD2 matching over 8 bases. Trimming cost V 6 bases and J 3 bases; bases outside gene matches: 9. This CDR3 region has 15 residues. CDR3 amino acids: CASSRERGPEETQYF. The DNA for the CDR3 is TGTGCCAGCAGCCGAGAGCGGGGGCCGGAAGAGACCCAGTACTTC.

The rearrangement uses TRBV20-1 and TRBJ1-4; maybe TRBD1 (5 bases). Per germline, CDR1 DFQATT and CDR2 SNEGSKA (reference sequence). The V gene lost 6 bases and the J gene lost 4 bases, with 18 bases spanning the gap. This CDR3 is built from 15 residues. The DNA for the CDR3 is TGCAGTGCGGTCGTGGGACTTCTTCTTAATGAAAAACTGTTTTTT. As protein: CSAVVGLLLNEKLFF.

CDR3 in amino acids: CASSKTGVNTQYF. In nucleotides, the CDR3 is TGTGCCAGCAGTAAAACAGGGGTCAATACGCAGTATTTT. The chain couples TRBV27 to TRBJ2-3; 7 bases line up with TRBD1. The CDR3 sequence is 13 residues long. CDR1 is MNHEY and CDR2 is SMNVEV in the germline V gene (reference sequence). V was clipped by 5 bases and J by 7 bases; unmatched bases: 6.

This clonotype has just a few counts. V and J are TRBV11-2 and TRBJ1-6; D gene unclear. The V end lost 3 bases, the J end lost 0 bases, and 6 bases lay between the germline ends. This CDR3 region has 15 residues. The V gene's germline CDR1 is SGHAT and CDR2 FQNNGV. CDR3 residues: CASSFGVSYNSPLHF. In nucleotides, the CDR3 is TGTGCCAGCAGCTTCGGGGTCTCCTATAATTCACCCCTCCACTTT.

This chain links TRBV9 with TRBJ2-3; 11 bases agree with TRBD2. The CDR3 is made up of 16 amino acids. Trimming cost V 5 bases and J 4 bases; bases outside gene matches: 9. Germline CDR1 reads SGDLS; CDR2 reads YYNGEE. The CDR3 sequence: CASRPSSGRPPDTQYF. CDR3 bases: TGTGCCAGCAGGCCATCTAGCGGGAGGCCCCCAGATACGCAGTATTTT.

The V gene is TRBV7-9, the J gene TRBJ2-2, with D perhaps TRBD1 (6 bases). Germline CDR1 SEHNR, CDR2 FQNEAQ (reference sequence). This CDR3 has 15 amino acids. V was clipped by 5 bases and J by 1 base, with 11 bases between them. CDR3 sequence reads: CASSPGHRNTGELFF. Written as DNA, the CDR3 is TGTGCCAGCAGCCCGGGACACCGGAACACCGGGGAGCTGTTTTTT.

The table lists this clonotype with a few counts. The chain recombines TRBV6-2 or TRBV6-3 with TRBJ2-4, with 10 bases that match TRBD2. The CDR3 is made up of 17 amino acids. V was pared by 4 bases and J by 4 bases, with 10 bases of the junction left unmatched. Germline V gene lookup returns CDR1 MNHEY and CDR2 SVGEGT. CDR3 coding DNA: TGTGCCAGCAGTTTCTTAATTAGGACTAGCGGAAAAAACATTCAGTACTTC. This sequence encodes CASSFLIRTSGKNIQYF.

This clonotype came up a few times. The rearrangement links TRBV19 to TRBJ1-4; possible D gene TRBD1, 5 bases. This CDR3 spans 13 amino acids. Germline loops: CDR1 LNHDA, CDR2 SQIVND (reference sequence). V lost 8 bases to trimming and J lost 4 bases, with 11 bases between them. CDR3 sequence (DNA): TGTGCCAGTTTGGGACGTATTAATGAAAAACTGTTTTTT. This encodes CASLGRINEKLFF.

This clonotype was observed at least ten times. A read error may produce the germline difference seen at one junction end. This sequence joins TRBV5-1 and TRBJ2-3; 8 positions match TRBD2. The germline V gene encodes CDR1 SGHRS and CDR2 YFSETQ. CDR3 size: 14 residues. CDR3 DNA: TGTGCCAGCAGCTTGACTAGCGGCACAGATACGCAGTATTTT. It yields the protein CASSLTSGTDTQYF.

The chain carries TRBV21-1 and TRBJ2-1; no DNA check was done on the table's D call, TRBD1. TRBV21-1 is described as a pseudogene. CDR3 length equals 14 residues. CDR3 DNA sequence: TGTGCCAGCCCAAGGGTGTCAGGGAAAAATGAGCAGTTCTTC. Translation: CASPRVSGKNEQFF.

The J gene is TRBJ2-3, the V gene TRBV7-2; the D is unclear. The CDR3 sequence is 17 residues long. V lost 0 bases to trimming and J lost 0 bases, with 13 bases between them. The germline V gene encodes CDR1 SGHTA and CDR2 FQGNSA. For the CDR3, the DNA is TGTGCCAGCAGCTTAGCAACTACCCCCTTAAGCACAGATACGCAGTATTTT. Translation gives CASSLATTPLSTDTQYF.

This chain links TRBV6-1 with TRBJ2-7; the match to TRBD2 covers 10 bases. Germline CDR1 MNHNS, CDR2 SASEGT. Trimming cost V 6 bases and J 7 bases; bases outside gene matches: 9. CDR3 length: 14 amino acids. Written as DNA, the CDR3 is TGTGCCAGCAGCCCGGGTAGCGGGAGGAGGGAGCAGTACTTC. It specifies CASSPGSGRREQYF.

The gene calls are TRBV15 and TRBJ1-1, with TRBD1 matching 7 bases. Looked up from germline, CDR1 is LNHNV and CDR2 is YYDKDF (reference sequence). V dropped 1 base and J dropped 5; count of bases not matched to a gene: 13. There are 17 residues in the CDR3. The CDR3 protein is CATSRGRSGRGLTEAFF. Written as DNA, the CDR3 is TGTGCCACCAGCAGAGGCCGTTCGGGGAGGGGGCTAACTGAAGCTTTCTTT.

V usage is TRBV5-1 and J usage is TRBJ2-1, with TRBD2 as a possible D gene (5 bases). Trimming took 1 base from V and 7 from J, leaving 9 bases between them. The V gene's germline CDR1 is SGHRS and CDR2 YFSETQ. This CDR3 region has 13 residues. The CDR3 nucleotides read TGCGCCAGCAGCTTGTGGACTCGGAATGAGCAGTTCTTC. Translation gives CASSLWTRNEQFF.

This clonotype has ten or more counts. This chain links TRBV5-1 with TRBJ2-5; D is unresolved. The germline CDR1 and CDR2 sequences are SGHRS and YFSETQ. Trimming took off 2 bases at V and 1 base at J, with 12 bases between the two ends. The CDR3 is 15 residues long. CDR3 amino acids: CASSLLGQIQETQYF. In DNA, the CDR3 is TGCGCCAGCAGCTTACTCGGCCAGATCCAAGAGACCCAGTACTTC.

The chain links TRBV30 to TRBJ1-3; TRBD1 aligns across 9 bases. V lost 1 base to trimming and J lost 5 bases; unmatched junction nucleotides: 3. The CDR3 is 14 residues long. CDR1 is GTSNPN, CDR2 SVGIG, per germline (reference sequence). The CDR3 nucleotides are TGTGCCTGGAGTGCCGGACAGGGGAGAAACACCATATATTTT. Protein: CAWSAGQGRNTIYF. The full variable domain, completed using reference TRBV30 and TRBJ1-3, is SQTIHQWPATLVQPVGSPLSLECTVEGTSNPNLYWYRQAAGRGLQLLFYSVGIGQISSEVPQNLSASRPQDRQFILSSKKLLLSDSGFYLCAWSAGQGRNTIYFGEGSWLTVV.

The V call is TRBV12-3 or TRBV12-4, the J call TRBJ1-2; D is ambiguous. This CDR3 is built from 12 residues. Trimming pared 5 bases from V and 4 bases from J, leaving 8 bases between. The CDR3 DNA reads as TGTGCCAGCAGTCGCGACGGCTATGGCTACACCTTC. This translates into CASSRDGYGYTF.

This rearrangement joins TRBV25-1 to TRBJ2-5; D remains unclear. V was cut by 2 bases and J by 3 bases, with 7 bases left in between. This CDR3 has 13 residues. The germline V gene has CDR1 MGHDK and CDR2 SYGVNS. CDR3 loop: CASSEVWEETQYF. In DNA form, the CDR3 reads TGTGCCAGCAGTGAAGTCTGGGAAGAGACCCAGTACTTC. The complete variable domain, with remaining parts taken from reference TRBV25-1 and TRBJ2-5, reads EADIYQTPRYLVIGTGKKITLECSQTMGHDKMYWYQQDPGMELHLIHYSYGVNSTEKGDLSSESTVSRIRTEHFPLTLESARPSHTSQYLCASSEVWEETQYFGPGTRLLVL.

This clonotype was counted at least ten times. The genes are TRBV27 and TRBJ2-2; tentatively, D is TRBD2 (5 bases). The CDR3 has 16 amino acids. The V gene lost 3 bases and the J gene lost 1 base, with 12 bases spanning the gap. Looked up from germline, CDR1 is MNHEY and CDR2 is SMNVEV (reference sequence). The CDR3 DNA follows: TGTGCCAGCAGTTTCCGCGGAGGCCGGAACACCGGGGAGCTGTTTTTT. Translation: CASSFRGGRNTGELFF.

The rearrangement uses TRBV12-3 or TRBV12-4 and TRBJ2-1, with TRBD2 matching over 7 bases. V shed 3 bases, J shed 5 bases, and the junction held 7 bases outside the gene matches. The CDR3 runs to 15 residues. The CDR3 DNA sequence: TGTGCCAGCAGTTTGAGCGGGAAATCGCACAATGAGCAGTTCTTC. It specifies CASSLSGKSHNEQFF.

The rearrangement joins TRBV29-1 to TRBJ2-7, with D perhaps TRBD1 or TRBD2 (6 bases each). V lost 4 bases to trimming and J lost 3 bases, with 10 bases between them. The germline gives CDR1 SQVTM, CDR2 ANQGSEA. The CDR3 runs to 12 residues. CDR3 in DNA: TGCAGCGTTGCCGGGGGCGACTACGAGCAGTACTTC. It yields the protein CSVAGGDYEQYF.

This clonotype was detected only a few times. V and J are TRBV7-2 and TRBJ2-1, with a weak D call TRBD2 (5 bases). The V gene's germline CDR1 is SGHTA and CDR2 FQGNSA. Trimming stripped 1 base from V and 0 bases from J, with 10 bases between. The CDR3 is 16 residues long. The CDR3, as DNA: TGTGCCAGCAGCTTAGTTAGTACTAGCTCCTACAATGAGCAGTTCTTC. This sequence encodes CASSLVSTSSYNEQFF.